The rows below give T cell receptor beta chains drawn from one sample of a study of blood T cells in healthy people across ages. Each CDR3 protein gets one entry after TCRdb re-called the 5' RACE reads with MiXCR. The table records about 1,600,000 distinct CDR3 sequences, approximately 42% of them present only once. Sample: blood. The receptors originated from a woman between 18 and 30 years old in good health. Each CDR3 is given with its conserved first and last residue. D genes are given only for firm matches. Only some rows state a clone size, as once, few, many or a class for expanded clones.

v_call	j_call	d_call	clone_size	cdr3_aa	cdr3_nt
TRBV6-1	TRBJ2-5	TRBD2	.	CASSELQGTSGSNEQYF	TGTGCCAGCAGTGAATTGCAGGGGACTAGCGGGAGCAATGAGCAGTACTTC
TRBV29-1	TRBJ2-1	TRBD2	.	CSWGGSSYNEQFF	TGCAGCTGGGGAGGGAGCTCCTACAATGAGCAGTTCTTC
TRBV27	TRBJ1-5	TRBD1	.	CASSLTPGQGRNQPQHF	TGTGCCAGCAGTTTAACCCCGGGACAGGGTCGCAATCAGCCCCAGCATTTT
TRBV4-1	TRBJ2-7	.	few	CASSQVLTQGRYEQYF	TGCGCCAGCAGCCAAGTTCTCACTCAGGGGCGCTACGAGCAGTACTTC
TRBV6-5	TRBJ2-7	.	few	CASSRHGTGSSYEQYF	TGTGCCAGCAGTCGACACGGAACTGGGAGCTCCTACGAGCAGTACTTC
TRBV6-6	TRBJ2-7	TRBD1	few	CASSYSLTGVGEQYF	TGTGCCAGCAGTTACTCCCTGACAGGGGTTGGCGAGCAGTACTTC
TRBV7-9	TRBJ1-2	TRBD1	.	CASSPGTADLAYTF	TGTGCCAGCAGCCCCGGGACAGCGGACTTAGCCTACACCTTC
TRBV5-1	TRBJ1-5	TRBD1	.	CASSLTGVGNQPQHF	TGCGCCAGCAGCTTGACAGGGGTGGGTAATCAGCCCCAGCATTTT
TRBV7-2	TRBJ2-7	TRBD2	once	CASSLMGGSYNEQYF	TGTGCCAGCAGCTTGATGGGAGGGTCCTACAATGAGCAGTACTTC
TRBV20-1	TRBJ2-7	.	.	CSARSSAYNEQYF	TGCAGTGCCCGCTCCTCGGCCTACAATGAGCAGTACTTC
TRBV5-1	TRBJ1-6	.	.	CASSLSGQVYNSPLHF	TGCGCCAGCAGCTTGAGTGGACAAGTTTATAATTCACCCCTCCACTTT
TRBV12-3/TRBV12-4	TRBJ2-5	.	.	CASSVGLGFGAQYF	TGTGCCAGCAGTGTTGGACTCGGATTCGGGGCCCAGTACTTC
TRBV10-2	TRBJ2-4	TRBD2	.	CASSGGVEGRAYF	TGCGCCAGCAGTGGCGGGGTCGAAGGGAGGGCGTACTTC
TRBV6-2/TRBV6-3	TRBJ2-5	.	.	CASKPGPEQETQYF	TGTGCCAGCAAGCCTGGGCCAGAACAAGAGACCCAGTACTTC
TRBV5-1	TRBJ1-1	TRBD1	.	CASSGGQGAGTEAFF	TGCGCCAGCAGCGGGGGACAGGGGGCGGGGACTGAAGCTTTCTTT
TRBV7-9	TRBJ2-4	TRBD2	.	CASSLGLAGGFQNIQYF	TGTGCCAGCAGCTTAGGTCTAGCGGGAGGATTCCAAAACATTCAGTACTTC
TRBV6-1	TRBJ2-5	.	.	CASSVGTRETQYF	TGTGCCAGCAGTGTAGGGACGCGAGAGACCCAGTACTTC